This entry lists 26 T cell receptor beta chains sequenced from one sample in a study of shared clonotypes between healthy human individuals. Data came from immunoSEQ multiplex PCR; TCRdb stores just in-frame clones and leaves some out. The data show some 900,000 clones, with 76% seen just once and 1.5% held by the top ten. The sequenced sample was memory CD4+ T cells sorted from blood. Subset indicated: CD45RA-negative fraction. Source of these receptors: a man aged 18 to 30 in good health.

This clone was seen only once. The chain links TRBV10-3 to TRBJ1-1; D is unclear. Trimming stripped 0 bases from V and 1 base from J, with 9 bases between. The germline CDR1 and CDR2 sequences are ENHRY and SYGVKD. The CDR3 is 15 residues long. In DNA form, the CDR3 reads TGTGCCATCAGTGAGTCAGTTGTGGCGAACACTGAAGCTTTCTTT. Its protein is CAISESVVANTEAFF.

About this clone: Within the sample, other DNA sequences also encode this same CDR3. In DNA, the CDR3 is TGTGCCTGGAGTGTACTGGGGACCGGGGAGCTGTTTTTT. Its protein product is CAWSVLGTGELFF. The V and J genes are TRBV30 and TRBJ2-2; D remains unclear. CDR1 is GTSNPN and CDR2 is SVGIG in the germline V gene (reference sequence). The CDR3 is 13 residues long. V lost 0 bases to trimming and J lost 5 bases, with 7 bases between them.

The chain joins TRBV2 to TRBJ2-1, with 9 bases that match TRBD1. The CDR3 totals 14 residues. The V segment lost 7 bases and the J segment 2 bases; nucleotides outside the gene matches: 3. The germline V gene encodes CDR1 SNHLY and CDR2 FYNNEI. The CDR3 sequence: CASMDRGPYNEQFF. The CDR3 nucleotides read TGTGCCAGCATGGACAGGGGACCCTACAATGAGCAGTTCTTC.

The gene calls are TRBV6-1 and TRBJ2-7; D unresolved. Between the trimmed V and J ends, which lost 0 bases and 0 bases, there was a span of 9 bases. Germline CDR1 is MNHNS and CDR2 is SASEGT. This CDR3 is built from 15 residues. The CDR3 loop reads CASSEAPGDSYEQYF. In DNA form, the CDR3 reads TGTGCCAGCAGTGAAGCGCCTGGGGACTCCTACGAGCAGTACTTC.

This clone was recorded many times. This specimen includes other DNA sequences encoding the same CDR3. The J gene is TRBJ1-6, the V gene TRBV6-5, with a possible D match to TRBD1 (5 bases). The germline V gene encodes CDR1 MNHEY and CDR2 SVGAGI. V shed 2 bases and J shed 5 bases, with 10 bases lying between them. CDR3 length: 15 amino acids. This chain's CDR3 is CASSYRGSHNSPLHF. In DNA, the CDR3 is TGTGCCAGCAGTTACAGGGGCAGCCATAATTCACCCCTCCACTTT.

The DNA for the CDR3 is TGCGCCAGCAGCCAGACAGGGGGATACAATGAGCAGTTCTTC. Encoded protein: CASSQTGGYNEQFF. The gene calls are TRBV4-1 and TRBJ2-1; 9 bases map to TRBD1. V was clipped by 3 bases and J by 4 bases; unmatched bases: 1. The CDR3 totals 14 residues. The germline CDR1 and CDR2 sequences are MGHRA and YSYEKL.

This chain links TRBV2 with TRBJ2-7; 8 nucleotides agree with TRBD1. Germline V gene sequence: CDR1 SNHLY, CDR2 FYNNEI. The CDR3 has 15 amino acids. V lost 7 bases to trimming and J lost 1 base; unmatched junction nucleotides: 9. CDR3 residues: CASKSTRGPSYEQYF. CDR3 DNA: TGTGCCAGCAAGTCTACCAGGGGGCCTTCCTACGAGCAGTACTTC.

The chain combines TRBV2 with TRBJ1-1; TRBD1 agrees at 7 bases. The CDR3 has 14 residues. V shed 4 bases and J 4 bases; nucleotides not matched to a gene: 6. The V gene's germline CDR1 is SNHLY and CDR2 FYNNEI. CDR3 amino acids: CASSGYRGPTEAFF. The CDR3 DNA follows: TGTGCCAGCAGTGGATACAGGGGACCCACTGAAGCTTTCTTT.

V is TRBV30 and J is TRBJ2-1; D gene unclear. The CDR3 totals 13 residues. V lost 4 bases to trimming and J lost 2 bases, with 9 bases between them. The V gene's germline CDR1 is GTSNPN and CDR2 SVGIG (reference sequence). CDR3 sequence: CAWKGSPYNEQFF. The CDR3 DNA reads as TGTGCCTGGAAAGGCAGCCCCTACAATGAGCAGTTCTTC.

The V gene is TRBV29-1, the J gene TRBJ1-2; 8 nucleotides match TRBD1. Trimming at V came to 3 bases and at J to 0 bases, leaving 6 bases not matched to a gene. Germline values: CDR1 SQVTM, CDR2 ANQGSEA. This CDR3 is 15 amino acids long. The CDR3 nucleotides read TGCAGCGTTGATTGGCAGGGGGCAACTAACTATGGCTACACCTTC. Translation gives CSVDWQGATNYGYTF. Full variable domain (rest looked up from reference TRBV29-1 and TRBJ1-2): SAVISQKPSRDICQRGTSLTIQCQVDSQVTMMFWYRQQPGQSLTLIATANQGSEATYESGFVIDKFPISRPNLTFSTLTVSNMSPEDSSIYLCSVDWQGATNYGYTFGSGTRLTVV.

The chain carries TRBV7-2 and TRBJ1-5; D may be TRBD1 (5 bases). Trimming took off 5 bases at V and 0 bases at J, with 14 bases between the two ends. This CDR3 region has 16 residues. Per the germline V gene, CDR1 is SGHTA and CDR2 is FQGNSA. CDR3: CASSIRADNSNQPQHF. CDR3 sequence (DNA): TGTGCCAGCAGCATCAGGGCAGACAATAGCAATCAGCCCCAGCATTTT.

This sequence joins TRBV5-4 and TRBJ2-3; D call uncertain. Germline CDR1 is SGHNT and CDR2 is YYREEE (reference sequence). V was shortened by 4 bases and J by 1 base, with 10 bases between the two germline ends. CDR3 length: 14 residues. The CDR3 DNA follows: TGTGCCAGCAGCGAAGGACGGGGCACAGATACGCAGTATTTT. It specifies CASSEGRGTDTQYF.

The chain's CDR3 is CASSLRRAGEKLFF. CDR3 bases: TGTGCCAGCAGCTTACGGCGGGCGGGTGAAAAACTGTTTTTT. The V call is TRBV11-1, the J call TRBJ1-4; no clear D gene. V was shortened by 2 bases and J by 7 bases, with 11 bases between the two germline ends. The CDR3 sequence is 14 residues long. Per germline, CDR1 SGHAT and CDR2 FQDESV (reference sequence). The full variable domain, with the rest looked up from reference TRBV11-1 and TRBJ1-4, is EAEVAQSPRYKITEKSQAVAFWCDPISGHATLYWYRQILGQGPELLVQFQDESVVDDSQLPKDRFSAERLKGVDSTLKIQPAELGDSAMYLCASSLRRAGEKLFFGSGTQLSVL.

The chain couples TRBV30 to TRBJ2-3, with TRBD2 matching 7 bases. The CDR3 is 13 amino acids. Germline V gives CDR1 GTSNPN, CDR2 SVGIG (reference sequence). The CDR3 region is CAYDAGVTDTQYF. CDR3 bases: TGTGCATACGACGCGGGGGTAACAGATACGCAGTATTTT.

V usage is TRBV5-1 and J usage is TRBJ2-5; 9 positions match TRBD2. V lost 2 bases and J lost 0; bases outside the gene matches: 5. This CDR3 comprises 16 residues. The V gene's germline CDR1 is SGHRS and CDR2 YFSETQ. This CDR3 is CASSFTSGQYQETQYF. CDR3 nucleotide sequence: TGCGCCAGCAGCTTTACTAGCGGGCAGTACCAAGAGACCCAGTACTTC.

The chain joins TRBV7-9 to TRBJ2-2, with a tentative D call TRBD1 (6 bases). The CDR3 is 17 amino acids. The germline V gene encodes CDR1 SEHNR and CDR2 FQNEAQ (reference sequence). V lost 6 bases and J lost 0, with 17 bases in between. The CDR3 is CASSLGARVANTGELFF. The CDR3 DNA follows: TGTGCCAGCAGTTTGGGGGCCCGGGTCGCGAACACCGGGGAGCTGTTTTTT. The full variable domain, its missing parts supplied by reference TRBV7-9 and TRBJ2-2, is DTGVSQNPRHKITKRGQNVTFRCDPISEHNRLYWYRQTLGQGPEFLTYFQNEAQLEKSRLLSDRFSAERPKGSFSTLEIQRTEQGDSAMYLCASSLGARVANTGELFFGEGSRLTVL.

This clone came up a few times. This sequence joins TRBV10-2 and TRBJ2-1; maybe TRBD2 (5 bases). Germline assignment: CDR1 WSHSY and CDR2 SAAADI. The V end was cut by 7 bases, the J end by 4 bases, with 14 bases between. CDR3 size: 14 residues. The CDR3 here is CASNPSGDYNEQFF. In DNA, the CDR3 is TGCGCCAGCAATCCGAGCGGAGATTACAATGAGCAGTTCTTC.

In its sample, this clone ranks as medium-sized. The chain is built from TRBV11-1 and TRBJ1-1; a weak D match, TRBD1 (5 bases). V shed 8 bases and J shed 4 bases, with 20 bases lying between them. The germline V gene has CDR1 SGHAT and CDR2 FQDESV (reference sequence). This CDR3 comprises 15 residues. The CDR3, as DNA: TGTGCCAGCCTGGCATACGGGACGGGTCCCACTGAAGCTTTCTTT. Residues: CASLAYGTGPTEAFF.

This clone was detected a few times. The genes are TRBV2 and TRBJ1-4; TRBD1 agrees at 7 bases. Unmatched junction bases numbered 6, after V lost 6 bases and J lost 5 bases. Per germline, CDR1 SNHLY and CDR2 FYNNEI. The CDR3 runs to 14 residues. The CDR3 sequence: CASRDRTGNEKLFF. CDR3 DNA: TGTGCCAGCAGGGACCGGACAGGAAATGAAAAACTGTTTTTT.

The CDR3 region is CASRAGQLYNEQFF. CDR3 sequence (DNA): TGTGCCAGCAGGGCGGGACAACTTTACAATGAGCAGTTCTTC. The chain recombines TRBV27 with TRBJ2-1, with D possibly called TRBD1 or TRBD2 (6 bases each). The CDR3 is 14 amino acids. The V end was cut by 6 bases, the J end by 4 bases, with 13 bases between. The germline gives CDR1 MNHEY, CDR2 SMNVEV (reference sequence).

The chain combines TRBV6-1 with TRBJ1-2, with D uncertain. Germline V gene sequence: CDR1 MNHNS, CDR2 SASEGT. The CDR3 consists of 13 residues. V lost 6 bases to trimming and J lost 6 bases, with 14 bases between them. CDR3: CASRGRLKDGYTF. CDR3 nucleotides: TGTGCCAGCAGAGGCAGGTTGAAGGATGGCTACACCTTC.

This clone has more than one count but fewer than ten. The rearrangement uses TRBV2 and TRBJ2-7; D possibly corresponds to TRBD1 (6 bases). The germline CDR1 and CDR2 sequences are SNHLY and FYNNEI. The CDR3 contains 15 residues. V lost 6 bases and J lost 2, with 17 bases in between. The CDR3 DNA reads as TGTGCCAGCAGAGCAACAGGGCTTTCCCCCTACGAGCAGTACTTC. Encoded protein: CASRATGLSPYEQYF.

The chain uses TRBV11-2 and TRBJ2-5; D is unresolved. Per the germline V gene, CDR1 is SGHAT and CDR2 is FQNNGV. Trimming left V 2 bases short and J 5 bases short, with 6 bases between. The CDR3 is made up of 12 amino acids. CDR3 nucleotides: TGTGCCAGCAGCTTATCCCGGGAGACCCAGTACTTC. Protein product: CASSLSRETQYF.

V usage is TRBV7-9 and J usage is TRBJ2-1; D possibly corresponds to TRBD1 (5 bases). Germline V gives CDR1 SEHNR, CDR2 FQNEAQ (reference sequence). V lost 3 bases and J 8 bases, leaving 8 bases between the germline ends. The CDR3 has 12 residues. The CDR3 DNA reads TGTGCCAGCAGCTTCCAGGGTGATGAGCAGTTCTTC. Protein sequence: CASSFQGDEQFF.

This chain uses TRBV10-2 with TRBJ2-1; 9 bases align to TRBD2. With V trimmed by 3 bases and J by 6 bases, 12 bases remained unmatched. The V gene's germline CDR1 is WSHSY and CDR2 SAAADI. CDR3 length equals 17 residues. The CDR3 loop reads CASSENPSGIGSNEQFF. The CDR3 nucleotides are TGCGCCAGCAGTGAAAATCCTAGCGGGATTGGTAGCAATGAGCAGTTCTTC.

This clone was detected a few times. Different DNA sequences within this sample yield the same CDR3. This chain uses TRBV10-1 with TRBJ1-1, with D possibly being TRBD1 (5 bases). The CDR3 has 14 amino acids. Germline CDR1 and CDR2: WNHNN and SYGVQD (reference sequence). Trimming removed 2 bases from V and 4 bases from J, with 11 bases in between. The CDR3 DNA reads TGCGCCAGCAGTGAGCAGGGACTTGGCACTGAAGCTTTCTTT. Amino acids: CASSEQGLGTEAFF.